This T cell receptor beta chain comes out of a study of cytomegalovirus exposure and HLA in healthy donors. Overall study context: Of roughly 400 genotyped donors, about 80% grouped in the Caucasian-associated ancestry cluster.

PCR primers comprised 60 Vbeta and 13 Jbeta primers. The table came from immunoSEQ multiplex PCR; TCRdb's copy has only in-frame clones and leaves some out. The table shows about 150,000 clones, with roughly 80% occurring only once. Trimming stripped 3 bases from V and 1 base from J, with 10 bases between. CDR1 is ENHRY, CDR2 SYGVKD, per germline. This CDR3 is built from 15 residues. V gene TRBV10-3 combines with J gene TRBJ2-1; D might be TRBD1 (5 bases). The sample taken for sequencing was PBMCs. The clonotype comes from a male donor in good health and CMV-seronegative. CDR3 nucleotide sequence: TGTGCCATCAGTGAAGCGCAGGGTTCCTACAATGAGCAGTTCTTC. This codes for CAISEAQGSYNEQFF.